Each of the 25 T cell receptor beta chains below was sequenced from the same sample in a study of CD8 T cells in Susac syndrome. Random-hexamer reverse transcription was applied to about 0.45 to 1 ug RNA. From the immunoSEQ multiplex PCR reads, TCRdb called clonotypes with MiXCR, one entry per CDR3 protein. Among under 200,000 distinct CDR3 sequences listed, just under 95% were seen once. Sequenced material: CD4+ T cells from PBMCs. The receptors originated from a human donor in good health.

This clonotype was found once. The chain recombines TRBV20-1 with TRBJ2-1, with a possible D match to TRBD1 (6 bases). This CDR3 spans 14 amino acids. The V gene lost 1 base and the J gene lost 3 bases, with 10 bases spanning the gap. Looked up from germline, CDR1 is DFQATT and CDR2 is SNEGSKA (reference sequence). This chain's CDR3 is CSARGGRGYNEQFF. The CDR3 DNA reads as TGCAGTGCTAGAGGCGGCAGGGGCTACAATGAGCAGTTCTTC.

The CDR3 nucleotides are TGTGCCAGCAGCCACAGGGGGGGCACTGAAGCTTTCTTT. Residues: CASSHRGGTEAFF. The rearrangement joins TRBV27 to TRBJ1-1; 8 nucleotides match TRBD1. Trimming removed 6 bases from V and 4 bases from J; junction bases left unmatched: 4. CDR1 is MNHEY, CDR2 SMNVEV, per germline (reference sequence). This CDR3 has 13 residues.

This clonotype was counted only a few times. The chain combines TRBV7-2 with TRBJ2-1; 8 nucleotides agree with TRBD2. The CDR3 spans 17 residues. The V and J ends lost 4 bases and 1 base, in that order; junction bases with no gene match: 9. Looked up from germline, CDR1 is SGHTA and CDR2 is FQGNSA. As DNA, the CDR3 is TGTGCCAGCAGCTCCTGGGGGAGCGGGGGATCCTACAATGAGCAGTTCTTC. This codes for CASSSWGSGGSYNEQFF.

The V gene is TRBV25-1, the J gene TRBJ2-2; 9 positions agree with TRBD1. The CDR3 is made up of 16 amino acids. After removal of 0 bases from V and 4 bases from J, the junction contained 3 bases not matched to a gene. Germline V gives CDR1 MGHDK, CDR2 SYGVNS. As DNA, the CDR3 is TGTGCCAGCAGTGAATATGGGACAGGGCGCACCGGGGAGCTGTTTTTT. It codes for CASSEYGTGRTGELFF.

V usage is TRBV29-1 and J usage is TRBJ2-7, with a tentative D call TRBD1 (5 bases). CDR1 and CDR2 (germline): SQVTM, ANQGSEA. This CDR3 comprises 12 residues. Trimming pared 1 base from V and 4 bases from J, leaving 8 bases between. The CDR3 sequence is CSVEGGGYEQYF. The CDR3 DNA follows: TGCAGCGTTGAAGGGGGCGGTTACGAGCAGTACTTC.

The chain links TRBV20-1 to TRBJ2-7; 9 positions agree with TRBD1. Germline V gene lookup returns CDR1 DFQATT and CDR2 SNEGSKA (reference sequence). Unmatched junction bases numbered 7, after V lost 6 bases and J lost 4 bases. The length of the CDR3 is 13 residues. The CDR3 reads CSAAGQGLYEQYF. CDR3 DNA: TGCAGTGCCGCGGGACAGGGACTGTACGAGCAGTACTTC.

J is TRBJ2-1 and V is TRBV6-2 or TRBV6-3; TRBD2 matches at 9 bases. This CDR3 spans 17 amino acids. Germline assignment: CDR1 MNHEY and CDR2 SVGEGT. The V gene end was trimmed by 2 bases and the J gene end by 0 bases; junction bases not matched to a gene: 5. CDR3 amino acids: CASSYPSGASSYNEQFF. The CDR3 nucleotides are TGTGCCAGCAGTTACCCTAGCGGGGCGAGCTCCTACAATGAGCAGTTCTTC.

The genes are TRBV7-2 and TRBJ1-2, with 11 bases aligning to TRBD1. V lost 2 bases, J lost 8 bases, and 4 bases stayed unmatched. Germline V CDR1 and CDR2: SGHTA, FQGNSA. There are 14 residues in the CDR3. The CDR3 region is CASSLSGQGDGYTF. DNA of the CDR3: TGTGCCAGCAGCTTATCGGGACAGGGGGACGGCTACACCTTC. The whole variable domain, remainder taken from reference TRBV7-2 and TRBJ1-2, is GAGVSQSPSNKVTEKGKDVELRCDPISGHTALYWYRQSLGQGLEFLIYFQGNSAPDKSGLPSDRFSAERTGGSVSTLTIQRTQQEDSAVYLCASSLSGQGDGYTFGSGTRLTVV.

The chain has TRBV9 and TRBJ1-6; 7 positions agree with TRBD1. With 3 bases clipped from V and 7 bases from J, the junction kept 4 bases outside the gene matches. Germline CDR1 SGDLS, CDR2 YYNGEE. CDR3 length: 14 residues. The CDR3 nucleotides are TGTGCCAGCAGCGCACAGGGGACAAATTCACCCCTCCACTTT. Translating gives CASSAQGTNSPLHF.

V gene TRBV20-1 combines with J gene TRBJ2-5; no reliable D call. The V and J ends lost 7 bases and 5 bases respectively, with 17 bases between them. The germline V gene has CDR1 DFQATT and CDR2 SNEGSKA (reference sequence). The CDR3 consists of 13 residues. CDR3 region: CSEDSTIRETQYF. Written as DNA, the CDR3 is TGCAGTGAGGATAGCACGATTCGGGAGACCCAGTACTTC.

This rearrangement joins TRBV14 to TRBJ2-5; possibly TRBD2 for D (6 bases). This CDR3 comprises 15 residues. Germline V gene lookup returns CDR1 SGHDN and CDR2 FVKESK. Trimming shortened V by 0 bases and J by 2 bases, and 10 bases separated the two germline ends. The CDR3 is CASSQDWAGQETQYF. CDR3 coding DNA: TGTGCCAGCAGCCAAGATTGGGCGGGGCAAGAGACCCAGTACTTC.

CDR3 region: CATSRLAGGTYEQYF. DNA of the CDR3: TGTGCCACCAGCAGATTAGCAGGGGGTACCTACGAGCAGTACTTC. The chain combines TRBV15 with TRBJ2-7; 7 bases agree with TRBD1. The CDR3 consists of 15 residues. After removal of 2 bases from V and 2 bases from J, the junction contained 6 bases not matched to a gene. Germline assignment: CDR1 LNHNV and CDR2 YYDKDF (reference sequence).

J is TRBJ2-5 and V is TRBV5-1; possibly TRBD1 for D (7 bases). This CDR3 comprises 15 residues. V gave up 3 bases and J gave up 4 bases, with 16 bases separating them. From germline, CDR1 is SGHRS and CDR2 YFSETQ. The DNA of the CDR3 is TGCGCCAGCAGCTCAGGACAGGCGGAGGGAGAGACCCAGTACTTC. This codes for CASSSGQAEGETQYF.

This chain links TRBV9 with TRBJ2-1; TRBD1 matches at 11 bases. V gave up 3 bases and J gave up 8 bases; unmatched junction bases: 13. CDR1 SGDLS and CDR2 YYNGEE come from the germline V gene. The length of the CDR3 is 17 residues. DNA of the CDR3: TGTGCCAGCAGCGCAGGACAGGGGGCATCGTTTTGGGATGAGCAGTTCTTC. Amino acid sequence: CASSAGQGASFWDEQFF.

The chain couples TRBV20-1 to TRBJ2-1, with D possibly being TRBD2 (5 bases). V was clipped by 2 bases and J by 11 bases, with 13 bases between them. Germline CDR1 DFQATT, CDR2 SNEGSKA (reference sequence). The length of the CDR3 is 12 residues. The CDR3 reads CSARSGDGKQFF. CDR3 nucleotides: TGCAGTGCTAGATCCGGGGATGGGAAGCAGTTCTTC.

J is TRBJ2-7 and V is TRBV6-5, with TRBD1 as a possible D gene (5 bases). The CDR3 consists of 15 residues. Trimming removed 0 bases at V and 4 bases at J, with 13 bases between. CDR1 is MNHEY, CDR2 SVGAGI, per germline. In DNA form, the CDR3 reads TGTGCCAGCAGTTACTCAAAGGGGATCGGATACGAGCAGTACTTC. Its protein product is CASSYSKGIGYEQYF.

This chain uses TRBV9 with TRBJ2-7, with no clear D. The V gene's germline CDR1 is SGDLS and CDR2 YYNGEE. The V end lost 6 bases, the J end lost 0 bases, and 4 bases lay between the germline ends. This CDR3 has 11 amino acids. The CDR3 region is CASNASYEQYF. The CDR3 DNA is TGTGCCAGCAACGCCTCCTACGAGCAGTACTTC. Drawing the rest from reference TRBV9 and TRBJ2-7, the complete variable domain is DSGVTQTPKHLITATGQRVTLRCSPRSGDLSVYWYQQSLDQGLQFLIQYYNGEERAKGNILERFSAQQFPDLHSELNLSSLELGDSALYFCASNASYEQYFGPGTRLTVT.

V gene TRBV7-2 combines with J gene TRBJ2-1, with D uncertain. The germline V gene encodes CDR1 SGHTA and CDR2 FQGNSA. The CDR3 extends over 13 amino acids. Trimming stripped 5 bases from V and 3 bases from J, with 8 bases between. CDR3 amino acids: CASSPNSYNEQFF. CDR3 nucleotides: TGTGCCAGCAGCCCGAACAGCTACAATGAGCAGTTCTTC.

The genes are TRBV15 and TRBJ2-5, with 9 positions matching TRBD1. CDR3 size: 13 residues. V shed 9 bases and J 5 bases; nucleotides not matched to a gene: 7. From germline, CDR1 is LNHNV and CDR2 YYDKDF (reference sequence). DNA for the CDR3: TGTGCCACGACGGCCGGGACAGGGGAGACCCAGTACTTC. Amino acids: CATTAGTGETQYF.

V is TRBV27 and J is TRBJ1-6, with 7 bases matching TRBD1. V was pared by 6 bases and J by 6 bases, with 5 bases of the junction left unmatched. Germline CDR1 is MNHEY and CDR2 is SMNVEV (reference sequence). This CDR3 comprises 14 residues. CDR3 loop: CASSPGQRNSPLHF. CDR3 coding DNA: TGTGCCAGCAGCCCGGGACAGCGTAATTCACCCCTCCACTTT.

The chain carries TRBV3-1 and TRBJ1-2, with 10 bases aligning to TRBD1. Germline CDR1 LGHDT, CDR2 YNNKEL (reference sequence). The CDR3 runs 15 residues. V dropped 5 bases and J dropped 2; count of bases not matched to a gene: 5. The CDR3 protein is CASSDPGQGNYGYTF. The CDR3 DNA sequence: TGTGCCAGCAGCGACCCGGGACAGGGGAACTATGGCTACACCTTC.

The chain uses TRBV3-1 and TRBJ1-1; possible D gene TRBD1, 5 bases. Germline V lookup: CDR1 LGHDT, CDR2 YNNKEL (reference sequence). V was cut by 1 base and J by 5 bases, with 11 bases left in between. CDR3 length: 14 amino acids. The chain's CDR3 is CASSQGVGGTEAFF. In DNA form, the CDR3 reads TGTGCCAGCAGCCAAGGGGTCGGGGGGACTGAAGCTTTCTTT.

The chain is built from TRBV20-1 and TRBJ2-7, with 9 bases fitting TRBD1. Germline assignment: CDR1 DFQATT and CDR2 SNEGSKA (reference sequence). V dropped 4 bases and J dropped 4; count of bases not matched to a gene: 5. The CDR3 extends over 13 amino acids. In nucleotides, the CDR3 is TGCAGTGCTATGGCCGACAGGGGGTACGAGCAGTACTTC. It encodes CSAMADRGYEQYF.

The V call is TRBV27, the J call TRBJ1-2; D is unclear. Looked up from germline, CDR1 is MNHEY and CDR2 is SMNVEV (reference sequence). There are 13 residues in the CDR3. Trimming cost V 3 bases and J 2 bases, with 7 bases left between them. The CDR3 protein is CASSFSINYGYTF. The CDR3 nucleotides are TGTGCCAGCAGTTTCTCTATCAACTATGGCTACACCTTC.

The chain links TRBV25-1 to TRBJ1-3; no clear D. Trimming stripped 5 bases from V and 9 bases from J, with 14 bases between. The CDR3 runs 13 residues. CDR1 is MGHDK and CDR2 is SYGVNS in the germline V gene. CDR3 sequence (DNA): TGTGCCAGCAGTCACTACACTGGGAGCACCATATATTTT. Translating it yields CASSHYTGSTIYF.